This T cell receptor (beta chain) appears in the sequencing data of a study of cytomegalovirus exposure and HLA in healthy donors. At the level of the study: Unique TCRs numbering approximately 81 million, obtained from HLA-typed donors, made up an early data release. Study results and limitations: When presence/absence was analysed, sequencing depth was taken to be roughly uniform across donors. Generally TCR sequences proved uncommon, though certain public TCRs appeared in numerous donors.

Germline lookup yields CDR1 SGHTA and CDR2 FQGNSA. The V and J ends lost 2 bases and 2 bases, in that order; junction bases with no gene match: 12. This CDR3 comprises 17 residues. The PCR was carried out with 60 Vbeta primers and 13 Jbeta primers. TCRdb's table, derived via immunoSEQ multiplex PCR, lists solely in-frame clones and lacks some. The top ten hold approximately 15% of the sample, which has about 110,000 clones, around 72% seen once. As for this clone: Its antigen remains unknown.

The TCR comes from a woman aged 40 to 50 in good health and CMV-seropositive. V usage is TRBV7-2 and J usage is TRBJ2-7, with 7 bases aligning to TRBD1. The sequenced sample was PBMCs. CDR3 protein: CASSLWSGTAIPYEQYF. CDR3 bases: TGTGCCAGCAGCTTATGGTCAGGGACAGCTATACCCTACGAGCAGTACTTC.